The sequence of this T cell receptor (beta chain) was determined in a study of blood T cell repertoires in COVID-19. Study context: Acute and convalescent COVID-19 samples came from the United States, Italy and Spain. T cells, B-cell-depleted T cells, or PBMCs provided the cDNA or gDNA that served as material.

Trimming left V 4 bases short and J 1 base short, with 4 bases between. This CDR3 is built from 12 residues. CDR1 is MGHDK and CDR2 is SYGVNS in the germline V gene. Assay used: immunoSEQ multiplex PCR; TCRdb lists only in-frame clones, some missing. The profile covers around 150,000 clones, with approximately 78% appearing a single time and around 9.9% taken by the ten largest. This receptor was obtained from a man aged 55 to 70 who had recovered from COVID-19. The V gene is TRBV25-1, the J gene TRBJ2-5, with D unresolved. Sequenced material: peripheral blood. The CDR3: CASSAVQETQYF. Written as DNA, the CDR3 is TGTGCCAGCAGTGCTGTCCAAGAGACCCAGTACTTC.